This paragraph reports one TCR beta chain. The sample belongs to a study of siplizumab effects on memory and regulatory T cells. Only in-frame clones appear in the TCRdb table, and some are missing; sequencing was by immunoSEQ multiplex PCR. The sample carries 100,000 or so clones, 90% to 95% recorded once. V dropped 6 bases and J dropped 5; count of bases not matched to a gene: 6. In germline, CDR1 is MDHEN, CDR2 SYDVKM. The CDR3 runs to 14 residues. The material sequenced was CD4+ T cells sorted from blood. The source of this sequence is a human donor in good health. The V call is TRBV28, the J call TRBJ1-4; 7 positions agree with TRBD1. As DNA, the CDR3 is TGTGCCAGCAGCCCAGGGGGGCGGAATGAAAAACTGTTTTTT. It specifies CASSPGGRNEKLFF.